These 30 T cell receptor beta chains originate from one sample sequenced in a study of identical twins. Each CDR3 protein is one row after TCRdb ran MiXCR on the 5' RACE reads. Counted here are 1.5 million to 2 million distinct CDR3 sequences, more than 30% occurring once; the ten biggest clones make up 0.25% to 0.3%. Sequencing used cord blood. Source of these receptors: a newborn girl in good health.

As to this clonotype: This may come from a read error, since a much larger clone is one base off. This CDR3 reads CAISPGTSYNEQSF. The CDR3 DNA is TGTGCCATCAGTCCCGGGACTAGCTACAATGAGCAGTCCTTC. V gene TRBV10-3 combines with J gene TRBJ2-1; 9 nucleotides align to TRBD2. CDR1 and CDR2 (germline): ENHRY, SYGVKD. This CDR3 has 14 residues.

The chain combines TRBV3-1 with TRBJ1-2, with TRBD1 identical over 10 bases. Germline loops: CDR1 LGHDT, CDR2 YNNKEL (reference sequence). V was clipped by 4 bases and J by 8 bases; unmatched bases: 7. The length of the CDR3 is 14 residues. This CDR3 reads CASSPRQGARGYTF. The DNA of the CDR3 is TGTGCCAGCAGCCCTCGACAGGGGGCGAGAGGCTACACCTTC.

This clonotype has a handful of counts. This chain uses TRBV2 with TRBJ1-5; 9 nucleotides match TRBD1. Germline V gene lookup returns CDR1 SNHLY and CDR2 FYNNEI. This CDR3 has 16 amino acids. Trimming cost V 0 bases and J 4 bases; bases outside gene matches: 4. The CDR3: CASSEARQGGNQPQHF. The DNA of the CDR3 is TGTGCCAGCAGTGAAGCGCGACAGGGGGGGAATCAGCCCCAGCATTTT.

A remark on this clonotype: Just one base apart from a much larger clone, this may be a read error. CDR3 DNA sequence: TGTGCCACCAGCAGTGAGGTCTTCTATGGCTACACCTTC. It translates to CATSSEVFYGYTF. This chain connects TRBV15 to TRBJ1-2; unclear D gene. Trimming shortened V by 3 bases and J by 4 bases, and 9 bases separated the two germline ends. In germline, CDR1 is LNHNV, CDR2 YYDKDF (reference sequence). The CDR3 totals 13 residues.

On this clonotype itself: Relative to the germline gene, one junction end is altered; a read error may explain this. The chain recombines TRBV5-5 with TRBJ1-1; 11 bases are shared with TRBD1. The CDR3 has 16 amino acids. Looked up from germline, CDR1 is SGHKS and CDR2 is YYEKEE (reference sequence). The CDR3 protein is CPSSRGQGARLAEAFF. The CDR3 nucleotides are TGTCCCAGCAGCAGAGGACAGGGGGCTAGATTGGCTGAAGCTTTCTTT.

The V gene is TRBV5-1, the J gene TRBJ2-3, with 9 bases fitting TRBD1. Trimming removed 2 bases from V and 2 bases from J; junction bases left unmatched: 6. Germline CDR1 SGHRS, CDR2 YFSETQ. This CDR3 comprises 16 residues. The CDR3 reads CASSLGTGRITDTQYF. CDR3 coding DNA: TGCGCCAGCAGCTTAGGGACAGGGCGAATCACAGATACGCAGTATTTT.

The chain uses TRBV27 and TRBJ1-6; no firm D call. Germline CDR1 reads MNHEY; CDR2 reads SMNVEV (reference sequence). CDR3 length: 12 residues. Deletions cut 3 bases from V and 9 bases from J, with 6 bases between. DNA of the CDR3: TGTGCCAGCAGTTTGCAGGTTTCACCCCTCCACTTT. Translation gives CASSLQVSPLHF.

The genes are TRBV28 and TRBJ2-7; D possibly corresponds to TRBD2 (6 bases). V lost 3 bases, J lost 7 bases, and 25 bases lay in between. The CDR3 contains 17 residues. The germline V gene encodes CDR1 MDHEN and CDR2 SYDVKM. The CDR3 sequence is CASSLSLWREGVREQYF. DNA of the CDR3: TGTGCCAGCAGTTTGTCACTTTGGCGGGAAGGGGTAAGGGAGCAGTACTTC.

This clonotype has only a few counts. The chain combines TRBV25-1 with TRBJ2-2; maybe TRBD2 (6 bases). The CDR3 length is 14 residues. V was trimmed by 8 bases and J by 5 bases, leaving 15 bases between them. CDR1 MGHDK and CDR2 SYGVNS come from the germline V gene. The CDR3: CASHSGTGTGELFF. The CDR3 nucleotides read TGTGCCAGCCATTCCGGGACTGGTACCGGGGAGCTGTTTTTT.

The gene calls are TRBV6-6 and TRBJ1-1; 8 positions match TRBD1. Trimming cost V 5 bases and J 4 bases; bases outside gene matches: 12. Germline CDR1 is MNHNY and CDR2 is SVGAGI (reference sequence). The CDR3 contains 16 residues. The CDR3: CASSPTGQGSGTEAFF. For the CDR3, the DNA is TGTGCCAGCAGTCCTACAGGACAGGGTTCGGGCACTGAAGCTTTCTTT.

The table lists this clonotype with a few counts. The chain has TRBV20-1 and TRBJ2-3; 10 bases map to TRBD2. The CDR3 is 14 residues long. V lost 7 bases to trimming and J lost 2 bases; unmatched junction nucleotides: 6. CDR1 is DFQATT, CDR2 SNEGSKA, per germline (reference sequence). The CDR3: CSVLAGDYTDTQYF. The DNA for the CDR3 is TGCAGTGTCCTAGCGGGGGATTACACAGATACGCAGTATTTT.

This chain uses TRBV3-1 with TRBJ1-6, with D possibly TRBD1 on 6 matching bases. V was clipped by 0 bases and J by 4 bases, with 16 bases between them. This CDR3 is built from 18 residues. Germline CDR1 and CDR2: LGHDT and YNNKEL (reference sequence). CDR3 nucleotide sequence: TGTGCCAGCAGCCAAGACCCTGACAGGCCTTGGTATAATTCACCCCTCCACTTT. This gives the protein CASSQDPDRPWYNSPLHF.

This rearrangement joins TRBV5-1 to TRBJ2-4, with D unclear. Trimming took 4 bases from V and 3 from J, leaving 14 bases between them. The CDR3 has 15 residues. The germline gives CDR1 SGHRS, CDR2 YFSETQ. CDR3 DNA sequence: TGCGCCAGCAGCAGAGACTGGGGTGGCAAAAACATTCAGTACTTC. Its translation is CASSRDWGGKNIQYF. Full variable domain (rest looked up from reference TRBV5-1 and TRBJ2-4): KAGVTQTPRYLIKTRGQQVTLSCSPISGHRSVSWYQQTPGQGLQFLFEYFSETQRNKGNFPGRFSGRQFSNSRSEMNVSTLELGDSALYLCASSRDWGGKNIQYFGAGTRLSVL.

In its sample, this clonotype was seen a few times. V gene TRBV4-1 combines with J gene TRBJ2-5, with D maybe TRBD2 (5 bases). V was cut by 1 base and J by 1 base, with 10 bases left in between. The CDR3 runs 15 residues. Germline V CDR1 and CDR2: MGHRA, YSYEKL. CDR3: CASSQVASGQETQYF. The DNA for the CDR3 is TGCGCCAGCAGCCAAGTTGCGAGCGGCCAAGAGACCCAGTACTTC.

The chain's CDR3 is CASSIHSTGELFF. CDR3 coding DNA: TGTGCCAGTAGTATCCATAGCACCGGGGAGCTGTTTTTT. The genes are TRBV19 and TRBJ2-2; no definite D call. Germline CDR1 and CDR2: LNHDA and SQIVND (reference sequence). V was cut by 3 bases and J by 4 bases, with 6 bases left in between. The CDR3 is 13 amino acids.

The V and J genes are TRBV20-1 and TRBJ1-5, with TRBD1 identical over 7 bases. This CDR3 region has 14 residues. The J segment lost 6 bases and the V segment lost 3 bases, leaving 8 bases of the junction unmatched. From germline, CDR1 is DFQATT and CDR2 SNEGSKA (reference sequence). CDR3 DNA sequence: TGCAGTGCTAGCCAACAGGGGCGGTTTCAGCCCCAGCATTTT. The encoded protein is CSASQQGRFQPQHF.

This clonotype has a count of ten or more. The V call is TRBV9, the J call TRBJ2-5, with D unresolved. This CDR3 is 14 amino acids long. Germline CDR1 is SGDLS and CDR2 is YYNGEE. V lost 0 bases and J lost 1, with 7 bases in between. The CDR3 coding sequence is TGTGCCAGCAGCGTAGGTTACAGCCAAGAGACCCAGTACTTC. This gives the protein CASSVGYSQETQYF.

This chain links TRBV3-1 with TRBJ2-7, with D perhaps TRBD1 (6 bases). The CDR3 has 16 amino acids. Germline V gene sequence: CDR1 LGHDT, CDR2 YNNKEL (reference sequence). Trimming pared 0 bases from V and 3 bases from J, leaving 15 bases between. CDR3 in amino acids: CASSQDPRDTYYEQYF. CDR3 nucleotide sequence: TGTGCCAGCAGCCAAGATCCTAGGGACACCTACTACGAGCAGTACTTC.

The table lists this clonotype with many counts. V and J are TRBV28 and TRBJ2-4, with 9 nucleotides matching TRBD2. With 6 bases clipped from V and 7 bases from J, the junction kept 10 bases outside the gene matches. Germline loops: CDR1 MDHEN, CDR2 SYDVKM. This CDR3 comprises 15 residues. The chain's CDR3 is CASSLGLASTNIQYF. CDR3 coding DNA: TGTGCCAGCAGCCTAGGACTAGCGAGTACGAACATTCAGTACTTC.

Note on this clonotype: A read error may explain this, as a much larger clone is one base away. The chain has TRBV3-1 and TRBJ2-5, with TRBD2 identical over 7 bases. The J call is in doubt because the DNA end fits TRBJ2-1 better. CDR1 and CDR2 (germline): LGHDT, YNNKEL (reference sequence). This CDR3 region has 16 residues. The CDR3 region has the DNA TGTGCCAGCACCAAAAGCGGGACTACTTCCCAAGAGACCCAGTTCTTC. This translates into CASTKSGTTSQETQFF.

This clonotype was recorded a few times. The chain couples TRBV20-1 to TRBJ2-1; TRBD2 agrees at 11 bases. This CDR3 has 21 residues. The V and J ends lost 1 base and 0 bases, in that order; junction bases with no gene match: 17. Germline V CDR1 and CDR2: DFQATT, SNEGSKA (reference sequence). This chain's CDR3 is CSARAEGWTSGLESSYNEQFF. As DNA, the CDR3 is TGCAGTGCTAGAGCTGAGGGGTGGACTAGCGGGTTAGAGAGCTCCTACAATGAGCAGTTCTTC.

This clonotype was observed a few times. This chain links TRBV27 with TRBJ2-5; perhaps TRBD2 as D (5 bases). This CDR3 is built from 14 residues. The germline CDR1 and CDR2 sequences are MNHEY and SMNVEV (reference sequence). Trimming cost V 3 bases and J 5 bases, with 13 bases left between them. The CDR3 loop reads CASSFLASRETQYF. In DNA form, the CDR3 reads TGTGCCAGCAGTTTCCTCGCTAGCAGGGAGACCCAGTACTTC.

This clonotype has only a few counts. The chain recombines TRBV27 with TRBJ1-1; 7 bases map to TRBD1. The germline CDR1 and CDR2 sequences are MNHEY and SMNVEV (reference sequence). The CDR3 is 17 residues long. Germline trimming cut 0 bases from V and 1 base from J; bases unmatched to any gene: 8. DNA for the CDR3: TGTGCCAGCAGTTTATCCCCAGGGGGACTCCCGAACACTGAAGCTTTCTTT. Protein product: CASSLSPGGLPNTEAFF.

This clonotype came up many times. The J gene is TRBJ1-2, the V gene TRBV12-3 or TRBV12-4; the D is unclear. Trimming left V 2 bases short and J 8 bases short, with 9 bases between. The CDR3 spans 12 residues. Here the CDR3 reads CASSLSSGGYTF. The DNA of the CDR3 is TGTGCCAGCAGTTTAAGCAGTGGGGGCTACACCTTC.

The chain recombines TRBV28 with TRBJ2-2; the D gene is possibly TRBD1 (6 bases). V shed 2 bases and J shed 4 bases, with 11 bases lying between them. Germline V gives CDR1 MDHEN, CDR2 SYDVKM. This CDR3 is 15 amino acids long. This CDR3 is CASSLRQDATGELFF. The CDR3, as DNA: TGTGCCAGCAGTTTACGACAGGATGCCACCGGGGAGCTGTTTTTT.

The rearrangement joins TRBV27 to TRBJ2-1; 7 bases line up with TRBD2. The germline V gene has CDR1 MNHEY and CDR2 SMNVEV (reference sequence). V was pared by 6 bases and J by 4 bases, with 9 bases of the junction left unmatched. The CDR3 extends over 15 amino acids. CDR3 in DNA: TGTGCCAGCAGACCCGGACTAGTTTTTTACAATGAGCAGTTCTTC. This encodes CASRPGLVFYNEQFF.

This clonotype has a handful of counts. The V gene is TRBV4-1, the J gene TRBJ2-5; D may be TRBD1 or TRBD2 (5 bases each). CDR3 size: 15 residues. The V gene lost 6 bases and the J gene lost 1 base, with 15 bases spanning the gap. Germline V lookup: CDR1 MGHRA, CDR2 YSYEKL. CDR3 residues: CASSQSGTTQETQYF. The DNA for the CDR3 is TGCGCCAGCAGTCAATCGGGGACGACCCAAGAGACCCAGTACTTC.

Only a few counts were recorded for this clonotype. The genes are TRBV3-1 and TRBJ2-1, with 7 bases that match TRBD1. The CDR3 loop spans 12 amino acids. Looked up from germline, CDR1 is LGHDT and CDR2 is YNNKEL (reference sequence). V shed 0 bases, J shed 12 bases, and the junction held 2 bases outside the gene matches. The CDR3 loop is CASSQDHRGQFF. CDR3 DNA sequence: TGTGCCAGCAGCCAAGATCACAGGGGGCAGTTCTTC.

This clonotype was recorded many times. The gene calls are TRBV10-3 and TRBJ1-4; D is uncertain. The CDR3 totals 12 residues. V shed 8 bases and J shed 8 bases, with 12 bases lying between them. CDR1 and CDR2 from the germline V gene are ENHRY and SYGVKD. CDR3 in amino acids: CAIGPRGEKLFF. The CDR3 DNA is TGTGCCATCGGACCGAGAGGGGAAAAACTGTTTTTT.

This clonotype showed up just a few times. CDR3 DNA: TGCAGTGCTAGGAAACCCCTAGCGGGGCTCTACAATGAGCAGTTCTTC. This gives the protein CSARKPLAGLYNEQFF. The J gene is TRBJ2-1, the V gene TRBV20-1; 9 bases agree with TRBD2. After removal of 3 bases from V and 3 bases from J, the junction contained 9 bases not matched to a gene. The CDR3 consists of 16 residues. Germline V gene data show CDR1 as DFQATT and CDR2 as SNEGSKA (reference sequence).